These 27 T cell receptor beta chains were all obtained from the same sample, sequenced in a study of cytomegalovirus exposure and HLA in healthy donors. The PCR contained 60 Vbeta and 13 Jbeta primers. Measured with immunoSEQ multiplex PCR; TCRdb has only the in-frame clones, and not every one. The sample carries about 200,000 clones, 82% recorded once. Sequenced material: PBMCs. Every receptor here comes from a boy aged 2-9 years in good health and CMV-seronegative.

The CDR3 coding sequence is TGTGCCAGCAGCTTAGGGGGGGAGCCTCGGACCCAGTACTTC. It translates to CASSLGGEPRTQYF. The chain carries TRBV7-2 and TRBJ2-5; TRBD2 might be the D (6 bases). CDR3 length: 14 amino acids. The V end lost 1 base, the J end lost 7 bases, and 13 bases lay between the germline ends. Germline CDR1 reads SGHTA; CDR2 reads FQGNSA.

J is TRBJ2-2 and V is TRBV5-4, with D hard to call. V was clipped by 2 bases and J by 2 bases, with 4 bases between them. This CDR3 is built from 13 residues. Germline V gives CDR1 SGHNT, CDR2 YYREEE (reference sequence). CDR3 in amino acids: CASSFVNTGELFF. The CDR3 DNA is TGTGCCAGCAGCTTCGTCAACACCGGGGAGCTGTTTTTT.

The CDR3 DNA is TGTGCCAGCAGCAATCCCAACAGGGTGGGCAATTCACCCCTCCACTTT. This codes for CASSNPNRVGNSPLHF. The V gene is TRBV21-1, the J gene TRBJ1-6; the table calls TRBD1, which could not be checked here. TRBV21-1 is described as a pseudogene. This CDR3 spans 16 amino acids.

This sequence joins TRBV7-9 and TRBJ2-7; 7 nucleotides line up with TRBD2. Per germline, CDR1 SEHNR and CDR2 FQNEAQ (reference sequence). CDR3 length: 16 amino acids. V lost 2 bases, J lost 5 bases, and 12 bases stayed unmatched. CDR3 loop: CASSLWEGPSGDEQYF. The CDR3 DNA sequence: TGTGCCAGCAGCTTATGGGAGGGACCCTCGGGGGACGAGCAGTACTTC.

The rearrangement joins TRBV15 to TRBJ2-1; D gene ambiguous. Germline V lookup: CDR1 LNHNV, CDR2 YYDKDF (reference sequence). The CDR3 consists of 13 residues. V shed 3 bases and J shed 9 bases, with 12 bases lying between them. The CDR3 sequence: CATSRGPGSEQFF. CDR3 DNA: TGTGCCACCAGCAGGGGCCCTGGTAGTGAGCAGTTCTTC. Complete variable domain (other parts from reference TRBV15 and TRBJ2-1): DAMVIQNPRYQVTQFGKPVTLSCSQTLNHNVMYWYQQKSSQAPKLLFHYYDKDFNNEADTPDNFQSRRPNTSFCFLDIRSPGLGDTAMYLCATSRGPGSEQFFGPGTRLTVL.

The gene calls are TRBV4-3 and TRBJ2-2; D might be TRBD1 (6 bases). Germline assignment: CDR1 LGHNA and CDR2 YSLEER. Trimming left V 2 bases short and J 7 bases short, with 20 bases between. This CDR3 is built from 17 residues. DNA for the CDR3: TGCGCCAGCAGCCAACTTAATGGACAGAGGGGATACGGGGAGCTGTTTTTT. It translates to CASSQLNGQRGYGELFF.

As DNA, the CDR3 is TGTGCCAGCACCGGTTCCAACTATGGCTACACCTTC. Its protein product is CASTGSNYGYTF. The rearrangement joins TRBV7-8 to TRBJ1-2, with D hard to call. This CDR3 comprises 12 residues. V lost 7 bases, J lost 2 bases, and 8 bases lay in between. CDR1 and CDR2 (germline): SGHVS, FQNEAQ.

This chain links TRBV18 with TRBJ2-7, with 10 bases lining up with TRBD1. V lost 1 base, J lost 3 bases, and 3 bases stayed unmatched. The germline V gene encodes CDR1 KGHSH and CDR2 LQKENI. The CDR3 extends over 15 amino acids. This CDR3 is CASSPRDRGGYEQYF. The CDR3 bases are TGTGCCAGCTCACCACGGGACAGGGGAGGCTACGAGCAGTACTTC.

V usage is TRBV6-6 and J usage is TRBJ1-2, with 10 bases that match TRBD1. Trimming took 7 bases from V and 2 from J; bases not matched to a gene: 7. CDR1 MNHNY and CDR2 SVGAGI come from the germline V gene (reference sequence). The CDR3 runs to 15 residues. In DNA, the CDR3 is TGTGCCAGCAACGCCCCGGGACAGGGGAACTATGGCTACACCTTC. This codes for CASNAPGQGNYGYTF.

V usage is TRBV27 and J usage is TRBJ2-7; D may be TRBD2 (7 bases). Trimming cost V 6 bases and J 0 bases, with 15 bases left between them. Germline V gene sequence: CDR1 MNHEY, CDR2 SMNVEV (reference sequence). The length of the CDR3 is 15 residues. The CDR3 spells CASRGGGRSSYEQYF. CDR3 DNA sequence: TGTGCCAGCAGGGGAGGGGGGAGAAGCTCCTACGAGCAGTACTTC.

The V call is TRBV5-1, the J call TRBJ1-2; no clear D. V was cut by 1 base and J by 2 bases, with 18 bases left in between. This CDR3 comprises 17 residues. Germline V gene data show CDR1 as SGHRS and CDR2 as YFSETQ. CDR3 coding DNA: TGCGCCAGCAGCTTGACCCCCAGTTTGGGCTCCAACTATGGCTACACCTTC. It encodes CASSLTPSLGSNYGYTF. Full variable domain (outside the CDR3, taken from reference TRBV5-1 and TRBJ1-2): KAGVTQTPRYLIKTRGQQVTLSCSPISGHRSVSWYQQTPGQGLQFLFEYFSETQRNKGNFPGRFSGRQFSNSRSEMNVSTLELGDSALYLCASSLTPSLGSNYGYTFGSGTRLTVV.

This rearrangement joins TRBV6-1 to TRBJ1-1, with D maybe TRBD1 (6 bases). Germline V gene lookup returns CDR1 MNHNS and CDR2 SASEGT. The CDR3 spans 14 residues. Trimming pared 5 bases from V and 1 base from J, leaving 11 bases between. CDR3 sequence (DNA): TGTGCCAGCAGTCCGGGACAAACGAACACTGAAGCTTTCTTT. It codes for CASSPGQTNTEAFF.

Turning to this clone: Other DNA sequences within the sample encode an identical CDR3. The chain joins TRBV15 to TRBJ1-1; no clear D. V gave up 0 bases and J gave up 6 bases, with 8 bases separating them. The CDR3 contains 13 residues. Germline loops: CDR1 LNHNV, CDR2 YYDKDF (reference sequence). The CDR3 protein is CATSRDRGAEAFF. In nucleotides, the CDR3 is TGTGCCACCAGCAGAGACCGCGGCGCTGAAGCTTTCTTT.

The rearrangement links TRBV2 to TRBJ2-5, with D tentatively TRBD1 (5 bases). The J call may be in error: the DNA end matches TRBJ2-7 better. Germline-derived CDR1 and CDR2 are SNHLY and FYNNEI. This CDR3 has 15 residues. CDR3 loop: CASSEVNVRVYEQYF. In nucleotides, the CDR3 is TGTGCCAGCAGTGAAGTCAATGTCAGGGTCTACGAGCAGTACTTC.

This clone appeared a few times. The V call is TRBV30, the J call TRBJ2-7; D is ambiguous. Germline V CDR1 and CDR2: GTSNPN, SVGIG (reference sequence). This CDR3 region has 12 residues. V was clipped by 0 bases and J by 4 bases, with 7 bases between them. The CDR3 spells CAWSVLNYEQYF. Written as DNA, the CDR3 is TGTGCCTGGAGTGTACTAAATTACGAGCAGTACTTC.

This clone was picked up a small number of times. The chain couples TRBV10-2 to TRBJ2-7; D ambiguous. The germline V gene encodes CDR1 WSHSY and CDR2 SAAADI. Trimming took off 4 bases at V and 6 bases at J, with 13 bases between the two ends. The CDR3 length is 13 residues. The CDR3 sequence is CASSGPRIGEQYF. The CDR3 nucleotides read TGCGCCAGCAGTGGTCCTAGGATCGGCGAGCAGTACTTC.

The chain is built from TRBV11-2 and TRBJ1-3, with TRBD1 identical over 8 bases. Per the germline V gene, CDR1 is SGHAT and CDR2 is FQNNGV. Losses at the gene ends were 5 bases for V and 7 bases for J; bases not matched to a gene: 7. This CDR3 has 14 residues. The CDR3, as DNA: TGTGCCAGCAGCCCCGTCCGGGACAGGAACACCATATATTTT. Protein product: CASSPVRDRNTIYF.

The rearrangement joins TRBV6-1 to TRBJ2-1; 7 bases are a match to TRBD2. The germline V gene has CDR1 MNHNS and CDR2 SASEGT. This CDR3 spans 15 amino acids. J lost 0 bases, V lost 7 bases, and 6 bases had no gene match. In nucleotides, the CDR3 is TGTGCCAGCACTAAAGGACTAGTCTCCTACAATGAGCAGTTCTTC. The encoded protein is CASTKGLVSYNEQFF.

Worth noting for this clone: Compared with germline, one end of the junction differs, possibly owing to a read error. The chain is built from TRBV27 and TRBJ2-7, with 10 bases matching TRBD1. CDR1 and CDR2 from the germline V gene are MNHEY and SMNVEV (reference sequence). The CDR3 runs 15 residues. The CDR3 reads CTSSWGQGSTYEQYF. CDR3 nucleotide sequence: TGTACCAGCAGTTGGGGACAGGGGAGTACCTACGAGCAGTACTTC.

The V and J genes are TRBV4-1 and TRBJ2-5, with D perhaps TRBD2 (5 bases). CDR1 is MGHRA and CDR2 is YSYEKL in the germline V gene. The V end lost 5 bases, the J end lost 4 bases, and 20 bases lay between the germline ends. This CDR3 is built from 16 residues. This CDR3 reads CASSYSGELRGETQYF. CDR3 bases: TGCGCCAGCAGCTACTCCGGGGAGCTACGAGGAGAGACCCAGTACTTC.

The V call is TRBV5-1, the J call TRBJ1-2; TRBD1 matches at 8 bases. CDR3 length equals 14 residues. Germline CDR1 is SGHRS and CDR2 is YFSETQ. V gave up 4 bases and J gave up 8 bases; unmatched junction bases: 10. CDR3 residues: CASSTGQGVRGYTF. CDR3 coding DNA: TGCGCCAGCAGCACCGGACAGGGAGTGAGGGGCTACACCTTC.

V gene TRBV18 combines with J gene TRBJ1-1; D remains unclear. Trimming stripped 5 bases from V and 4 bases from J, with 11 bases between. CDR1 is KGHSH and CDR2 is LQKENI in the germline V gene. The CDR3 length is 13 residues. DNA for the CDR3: TGTGCCAGCTCAGCTAGGGAGAGCACTGAAGCTTTCTTT. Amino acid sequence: CASSARESTEAFF. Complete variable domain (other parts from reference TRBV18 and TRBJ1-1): NAGVMQNPRHLVRRRGQEARLRCSPMKGHSHVYWYRQLPEEGLKFMVYLQKENIIDESGMPKERFSAEFPKEGPSILRIQQVVRGDSAAYFCASSARESTEAFFGQGTRLTVV.

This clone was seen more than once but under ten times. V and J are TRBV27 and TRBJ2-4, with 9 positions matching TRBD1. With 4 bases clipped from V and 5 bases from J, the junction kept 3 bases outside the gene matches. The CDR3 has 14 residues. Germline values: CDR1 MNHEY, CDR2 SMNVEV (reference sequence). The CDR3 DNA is TGTGCCAGCAGTTCACAGGGGGCAGAAAACATTCAGTACTTC. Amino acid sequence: CASSSQGAENIQYF.

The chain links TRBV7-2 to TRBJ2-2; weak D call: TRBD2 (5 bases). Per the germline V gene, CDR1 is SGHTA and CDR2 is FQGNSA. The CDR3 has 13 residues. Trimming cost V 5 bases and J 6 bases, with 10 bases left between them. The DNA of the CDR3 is TGTGCCAGCAGCCTGGACTTCTCCGGGGAGCTGTTTTTT. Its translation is CASSLDFSGELFF.

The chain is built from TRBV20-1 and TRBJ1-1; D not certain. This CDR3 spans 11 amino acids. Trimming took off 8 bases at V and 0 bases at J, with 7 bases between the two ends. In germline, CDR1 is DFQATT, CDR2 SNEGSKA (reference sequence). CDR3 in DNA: TGCAGTTCCACTTTGAACACTGAAGCTTTCTTT. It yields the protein CSSTLNTEAFF.

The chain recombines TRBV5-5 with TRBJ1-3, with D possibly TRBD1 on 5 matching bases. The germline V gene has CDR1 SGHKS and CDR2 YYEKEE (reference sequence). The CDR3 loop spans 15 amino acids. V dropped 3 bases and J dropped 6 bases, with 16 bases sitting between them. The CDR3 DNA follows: TGTGCCAGCAGCTACCTTCCGACAGCCCAAAACACCATATATTTT. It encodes CASSYLPTAQNTIYF.

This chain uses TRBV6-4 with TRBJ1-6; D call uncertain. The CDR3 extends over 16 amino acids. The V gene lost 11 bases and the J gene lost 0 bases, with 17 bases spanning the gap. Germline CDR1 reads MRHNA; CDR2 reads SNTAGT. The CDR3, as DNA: TGTGCCCTCGTTGAGGCAGAGAGCTCCTATAATTCACCCCTCCACTTT. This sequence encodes CALVEAESSYNSPLHF.